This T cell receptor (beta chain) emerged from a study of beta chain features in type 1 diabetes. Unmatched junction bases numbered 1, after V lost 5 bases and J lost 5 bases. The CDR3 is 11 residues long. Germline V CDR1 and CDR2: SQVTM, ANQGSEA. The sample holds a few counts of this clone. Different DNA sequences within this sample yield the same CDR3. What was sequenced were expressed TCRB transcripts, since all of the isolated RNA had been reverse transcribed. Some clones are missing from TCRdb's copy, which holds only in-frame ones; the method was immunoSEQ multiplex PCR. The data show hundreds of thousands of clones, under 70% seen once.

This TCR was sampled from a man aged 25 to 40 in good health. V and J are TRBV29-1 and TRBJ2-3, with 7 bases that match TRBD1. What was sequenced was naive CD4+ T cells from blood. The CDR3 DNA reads TGCAGCGTTCGGGACAGAGATACGCAGTATTTT. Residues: CSVRDRDTQYF.